These 24 T cell receptor beta chains share one sample of origin, sequenced in a study of cytomegalovirus exposure and HLA in healthy donors (dated by TCRdb to the late 2010s). To prepare the library, the immunoSEQ multiplex PCR assay was applied. A mixture of 60 forward primers for TCR Vbeta segments and 13 reverse primers for TCR Jbeta segments was used in the multiplex PCR. What TCRdb holds here is the immuneACCESS table cut down to in-frame rearrangements. Part of the clones is not present; checked against another copy, under half of the missing clones reflect an unresolved V gene, and the others are unexplained. Present in this sample are hundreds of thousands of clones, just under 80% of which were seen just once. About 0.47% of the sample is taken by the ten largest. The sequenced sample consisted of PBMCs. Source of these receptors: a boy aged 5-17 years in good health and CMV-seronegative.

A few counts support this clone. V is TRBV9 and J is TRBJ2-2, with 15 bases that match TRBD2. This CDR3 contains 16 residues. From germline, CDR1 is SGDLS and CDR2 YYNGEE. V gave up 3 bases and J gave up 4 bases; unmatched junction bases: 1. Here the CDR3 reads CASSGTSGRATGELFF. For the CDR3, the DNA is TGTGCCAGCAGCGGGACTAGCGGGAGGGCCACCGGGGAGCTGTTTTTT.

The chain couples TRBV30 to TRBJ2-1; possibly TRBD2 for D (6 bases). V gave up 0 bases and J gave up 2 bases, with 17 bases separating them. CDR1 GTSNPN and CDR2 SVGIG come from the germline V gene (reference sequence). The CDR3 sequence is 17 residues long. CDR3 amino acids: CAWSVKYLARTYNEQFF. CDR3 nucleotide sequence: TGTGCCTGGAGTGTAAAGTACCTAGCGCGAACCTACAATGAGCAGTTCTTC.

The chain recombines TRBV5-6 with TRBJ2-7, with 10 bases aligning to TRBD1. After removal of 4 bases from V and 6 bases from J, the junction contained 1 base not matched to a gene. The CDR3 consists of 12 residues. Germline V lookup: CDR1 SGHDT, CDR2 YYEEEE. CDR3: CASSRTGGEQYF. The CDR3 DNA reads as TGTGCCAGCAGCCGGACAGGGGGCGAGCAGTACTTC.

The rearrangement links TRBV11-2 to TRBJ1-6; the D is unclear. V lost 0 bases to trimming and J lost 0 bases, with 15 bases between them. Germline V gene lookup returns CDR1 SGHAT and CDR2 FQNNGV. The CDR3 length is 19 residues. The CDR3 loop is CASSLDFSFGSSYNSPLHF. CDR3 coding DNA: TGTGCCAGCAGCTTAGATTTTTCGTTCGGGAGCTCCTATAATTCACCCCTCCACTTT.

The chain couples TRBV5-1 to TRBJ2-3, with D tentatively TRBD1 (5 bases). Per the germline V gene, CDR1 is SGHRS and CDR2 is YFSETQ. This CDR3 has 15 residues. Trimming removed 0 bases at V and 2 bases at J, with 10 bases between. CDR3 nucleotides: TGCGCCAGCAGCTTGGCCAGGGCTGACACAGATACGCAGTATTTT. It is translated as CASSLARADTDTQYF.

The V and J genes are TRBV7-9 and TRBJ2-3; a possible D gene is TRBD1 (6 bases). The germline gives CDR1 SEHNR, CDR2 FQNEAQ (reference sequence). CDR3 length: 15 residues. The V and J ends lost 0 bases and 8 bases respectively, with 15 bases between them. CDR3 amino acids: CASSLAAGVGVTQYF. The CDR3 DNA sequence: TGTGCCAGCAGCTTAGCGGCAGGGGTCGGCGTTACGCAGTATTTT.

This chain links TRBV19 with TRBJ1-1, with no clear D. In germline, CDR1 is LNHDA, CDR2 SQIVND (reference sequence). The CDR3 consists of 13 residues. V was shortened by 6 bases and J by 1 base, with 9 bases between the two germline ends. The CDR3 coding sequence is TGTGCCAGTAGGCCCGGGGAGAACACTGAAGCTTTCTTT. It translates to CASRPGENTEAFF. Full variable domain (missing parts from reference TRBV19 and TRBJ1-1): DGGITQSPKYLFRKEGQNVTLSCEQNLNHDAMYWYRQDPGQGLRLIYYSQIVNDFQKGDIAEGYSVSREKKESFPLTVTSAQKNPTAFYLCASRPGENTEAFFGQGTRLTVV.

This clone has a handful of counts. The chain recombines TRBV20-1 with TRBJ2-3; D is possibly TRBD2 (6 bases). CDR1 and CDR2 from the germline V gene are DFQATT and SNEGSKA (reference sequence). The V and J ends lost 5 bases and 14 bases respectively, with 17 bases between them. The CDR3 is 11 amino acids. The CDR3 sequence is CSAGQGGELYF. The CDR3 DNA follows: TGCAGTGCTGGTCAGGGAGGAGAGCTGTATTTT.

The CDR3: CSASFGRQGGTEAFF. The CDR3 coding sequence is TGCAGCGCTTCTTTCGGTCGACAGGGCGGCACTGAAGCTTTCTTT. The rearrangement links TRBV29-1 to TRBJ1-1; the match to TRBD1 covers 7 bases. The CDR3 contains 15 residues. V was pared by 7 bases and J by 4 bases, with 15 bases of the junction left unmatched. Germline loops: CDR1 SQVTM, CDR2 ANQGSEA.

The rearrangement joins TRBV7-3 to TRBJ1-2; D is perhaps TRBD1 (5 bases). The V end was cut by 5 bases, the J end by 1 base, with 11 bases between. CDR1 and CDR2 (germline): SGHTA, FQGTGA. This CDR3 region has 14 residues. The CDR3 spells CASSPDRFNYGYTF. As DNA, the CDR3 is TGTGCCAGCAGCCCCGACAGATTTAACTATGGCTACACCTTC.

The V and J genes are TRBV29-1 and TRBJ2-5; 7 nucleotides match TRBD1. Germline trimming cut 6 bases from V and 1 base from J; bases unmatched to any gene: 2. The CDR3 loop spans 12 amino acids. CDR1 and CDR2 (germline): SQVTM, ANQGSEA. This CDR3 reads CSVDRVQETQYF. The CDR3 DNA follows: TGCAGCGTAGACAGGGTCCAAGAGACCCAGTACTTC.

The chain combines TRBV4-1 with TRBJ2-2; possible D gene TRBD2, 7 bases. V was shortened by 1 base and J by 3 bases, with 15 bases between the two germline ends. Germline CDR1 and CDR2: MGHRA and YSYEKL. This CDR3 is built from 17 residues. This CDR3 is CASSQGRGGRDTGELFF. The DNA of the CDR3 is TGCGCCAGCAGCCAAGGGCGCGGGGGCCGGGACACCGGGGAGCTGTTTTTT.

The chain carries TRBV7-9 and TRBJ1-3; D uncertain. The germline V and J ends were trimmed by 2 bases and 0 bases, with 11 bases remaining between them. Germline lookup yields CDR1 SEHNR and CDR2 FQNEAQ (reference sequence). This CDR3 comprises 16 residues. This CDR3 is CASSLWTAHSGNTIYF. The CDR3 DNA is TGTGCCAGCAGCTTATGGACTGCCCACTCTGGAAACACCATATATTTT.

The chain recombines TRBV6-5 with TRBJ1-2, with D maybe TRBD1 (5 bases). V lost 7 bases and J 7 bases, leaving 19 bases between the germline ends. CDR3 length: 14 amino acids. Germline-derived CDR1 and CDR2 are MNHEY and SVGAGI. The CDR3 nucleotides are TGTGCCAGCACCAGAGATGGGGGGTCGCGTGGCTACACCTTC. Translating it yields CASTRDGGSRGYTF.

This clone has just one count. V gene TRBV6-5 combines with J gene TRBJ1-4, with TRBD1 matching 9 bases. V was pared by 5 bases and J by 10 bases, with 8 bases of the junction left unmatched. Germline V CDR1 and CDR2: MNHEY, SVGAGI. The CDR3 runs to 14 residues. The CDR3 here is CASSPGQGEGKLFF. The CDR3 nucleotides read TGTGCCAGCAGTCCGGGACAGGGTGAGGGAAAACTGTTTTTT.

This chain connects TRBV4-2 to TRBJ2-5; a possible D gene is TRBD2 (6 bases). Per germline, CDR1 LGHNA and CDR2 YNFKEQ. There are 15 residues in the CDR3. Trimming took 1 base from V and 4 from J, leaving 13 bases between them. The CDR3 here is CASSQGSGLPETQYF. CDR3 bases: TGTGCCAGCAGCCAAGGATCGGGACTCCCAGAGACCCAGTACTTC.

The genes are TRBV12-5 and TRBJ2-2; D is undetermined. The V gene's germline CDR1 is LGHNT and CDR2 FRNRAP. V lost 4 bases and J 1 base, leaving 4 bases between the germline ends. The CDR3 contains 13 residues. The CDR3: CASGSLNTGELFF. CDR3 DNA: TGTGCTAGTGGTTCGTTGAACACCGGGGAGCTGTTTTTT.

The rearrangement joins TRBV7-9 to TRBJ1-3, with 8 positions matching TRBD1. Germline-derived CDR1 and CDR2 are SEHNR and FQNEAQ (reference sequence). The CDR3 spans 17 residues. Unmatched junction bases numbered 8, after V lost 1 base and J lost 3 bases. The CDR3 is CASSLGGQGAYGNTIYF. The CDR3 nucleotides are TGTGCCAGCAGCTTAGGGGGGCAGGGGGCCTATGGAAACACCATATATTTT. Using reference TRBV7-9 and TRBJ1-3 for the parts outside the CDR3, the full variable domain is DTGVSQNPRHKITKRGQNVTFRCDPISEHNRLYWYRQTLGQGPEFLTYFQNEAQLEKSRLLSDRFSAERPKGSFSTLEIQRTEQGDSAMYLCASSLGGQGAYGNTIYFGEGSWLTVV.

V gene TRBV4-1 combines with J gene TRBJ2-7; 8 bases align to TRBD1. The CDR3 consists of 16 residues. Per germline, CDR1 MGHRA and CDR2 YSYEKL. Trimming removed 0 bases from V and 2 bases from J; junction bases left unmatched: 6. DNA of the CDR3: TGCGCCAGCAGCCAAGAGACAGGGGCTTATCCCTACGAGCAGTACTTC. It yields the protein CASSQETGAYPYEQYF.

The chain joins TRBV9 to TRBJ2-7; the match to TRBD1 covers 8 bases. The CDR3 runs 15 residues. Unmatched junction bases numbered 8, after V lost 2 bases and J lost 4 bases. Germline loops: CDR1 SGDLS, CDR2 YYNGEE. CDR3 nucleotide sequence: TGTGCCAGCAGCGTCAGGGACAGGAGCCTATACGAGCAGTACTTC. Protein: CASSVRDRSLYEQYF.

V is TRBV25-1 and J is TRBJ1-3; D is unclear. Germline CDR1 MGHDK, CDR2 SYGVNS. The CDR3 covers 17 residues. Trimming shortened V by 3 bases and J by 10 bases, and 25 bases separated the two germline ends. CDR3 loop: CASSEPPYRVLSRTIYF. The CDR3 DNA follows: TGTGCCAGCAGTGAGCCCCCATACCGGGTCCTGAGTCGGACCATATATTTT.

The V gene is TRBV5-1, the J gene TRBJ2-7, with 14 bases identical to TRBD2. CDR1 SGHRS and CDR2 YFSETQ come from the germline V gene. The CDR3 is 17 amino acids. After removal of 0 bases from V and 4 bases from J, the junction contained 6 bases not matched to a gene. The CDR3 loop reads CASSLERGLAGVYEQYF. The DNA of the CDR3 is TGCGCCAGCAGCTTGGAGCGGGGACTAGCGGGGGTGTACGAGCAGTACTTC.

J is TRBJ2-1 and V is TRBV5-1; D may be TRBD2 (6 bases). V was shortened by 9 bases and J by 0 bases, with 13 bases between the two germline ends. Germline V gene sequence: CDR1 SGHRS, CDR2 YFSETQ. The CDR3 contains 14 residues. DNA of the CDR3: TGCGCCACGGGGGTGGGGGGCTCCTACAATGAGCAGTTCTTC. Protein product: CATGVGGSYNEQFF.

This clone was counted only a few times. The chain links TRBV27 to TRBJ2-4; 9 nucleotides agree with TRBD2. V shed 2 bases and J 9 bases; nucleotides not matched to a gene: 5. CDR1 is MNHEY, CDR2 SMNVEV, per germline (reference sequence). This CDR3 has 14 residues. The CDR3 spells CASSLRGSGGIQYF. The CDR3 DNA is TGTGCCAGCAGTTTAAGGGGTAGCGGGGGCATTCAGTACTTC.